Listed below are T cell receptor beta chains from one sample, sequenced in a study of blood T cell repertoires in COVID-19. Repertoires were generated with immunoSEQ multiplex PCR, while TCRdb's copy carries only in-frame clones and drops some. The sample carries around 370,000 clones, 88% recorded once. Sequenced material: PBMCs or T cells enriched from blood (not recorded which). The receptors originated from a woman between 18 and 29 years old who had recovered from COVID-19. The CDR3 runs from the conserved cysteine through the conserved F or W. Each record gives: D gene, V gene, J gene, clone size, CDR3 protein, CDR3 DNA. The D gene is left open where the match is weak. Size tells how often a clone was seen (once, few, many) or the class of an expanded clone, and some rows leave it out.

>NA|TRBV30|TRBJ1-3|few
CAWSRPGAIGNTIYF
TGTGCCTGGAGTCGCCCGGGAGCGATCGGAAACACCATATATTTT
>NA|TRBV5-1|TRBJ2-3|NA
CASYPGEVGDTQYF
TGCGCCAGCTATCCCGGGGAGGTAGGGGATACGCAGTATTTT
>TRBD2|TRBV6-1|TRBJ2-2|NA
CASSESRGVQGTGELFF
TGTGCCAGCAGTGAATCACGGGGGGTTCAGGGCACCGGGGAGCTGTTTTTT
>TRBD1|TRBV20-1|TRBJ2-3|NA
CSASRSGGLWSTDTQYF
TGCAGTGCTAGTAGGTCAGGGGGCCTTTGGAGCACAGATACGCAGTATTTT
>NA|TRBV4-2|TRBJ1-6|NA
CASSQDRQGYTYNSPLHF
TGTGCCAGCAGCCAAGATCGGCAGGGGTATACCTATAATTCACCCCTCCACTTT
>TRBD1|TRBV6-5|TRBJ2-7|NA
CASNRDSSYEQYF
TGTGCCAGCAACCGGGACAGCTCCTACGAGCAGTACTTC
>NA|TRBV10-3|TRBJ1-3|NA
CAISETRGNTIYF
TGTGCCATCAGTGAGACTCGGGGAAACACCATATATTTT
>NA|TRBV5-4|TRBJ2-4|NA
CASSLGQNIQYF
TGTGCCAGCAGCTTGGGACAGAACATTCAGTACTTC
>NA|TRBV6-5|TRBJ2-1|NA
CASSPSGLAKSEQFF
TGTGCCAGCAGTCCGTCAGGACTGGCCAAGAGTGAGCAGTTCTTC
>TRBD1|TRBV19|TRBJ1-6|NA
CASSMDRVSSYNSPLHF
TGTGCCAGTAGTATGGACAGGGTGAGCTCCTATAATTCACCCCTCCACTTT
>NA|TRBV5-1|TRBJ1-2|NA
CASSLEGVGYTF
TGCGCCAGCAGCTTGGAGGGGGTTGGCTACACCTTC
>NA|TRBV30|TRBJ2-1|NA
CAWSPGENEQFF
TGTGCCTGGAGTCCGGGGGAAAATGAGCAGTTCTTC
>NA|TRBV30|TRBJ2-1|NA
CAWSVRGLHSSYNEQFF
TGTGCCTGGAGTGTAAGGGGACTTCACTCCTCCTACAATGAGCAGTTCTTC
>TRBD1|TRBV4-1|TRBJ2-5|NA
CASSQGRDRVVETQYF
TGCGCCAGCAGCCAAGGTCGGGACAGGGTGGTCGAGACCCAGTACTTC
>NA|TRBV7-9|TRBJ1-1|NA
CASSTLDRNTEAFF
TGTGCCAGCAGCACCCTTGACAGGAACACTGAAGCTTTCTTT
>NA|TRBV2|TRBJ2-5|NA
CASSVRTEETQYF
TGTGCCAGCAGTGTGCGGACAGAGGAGACCCAGTACTTC
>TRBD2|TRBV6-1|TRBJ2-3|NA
CASSEWIGGGATDTQYF
TGTGCCAGCAGTGAATGGATCGGCGGGGGGGCCACAGATACGCAGTATTTT
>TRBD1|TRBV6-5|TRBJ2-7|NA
CASSYTLGQGNEQYF
TGTGCCAGCAGTTACACCCTGGGACAGGGGAACGAGCAGTACTTC
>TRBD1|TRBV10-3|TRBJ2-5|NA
CAISEGTGIEETQYF
TGTGCCATCAGTGAAGGGACAGGGATTGAAGAGACCCAGTACTTC
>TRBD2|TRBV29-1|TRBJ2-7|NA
CSVEDLMTSGAQGQYF
TGCAGCGTTGAAGATCTTATGACTAGCGGGGCCCAAGGGCAGTACTTC
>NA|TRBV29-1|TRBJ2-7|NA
CSVEGADSGQYF
TGCAGCGTTGAGGGGGCGGACTCGGGGCAGTACTTC
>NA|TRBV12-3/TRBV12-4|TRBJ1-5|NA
CASSFSLTQHF
TGTGCCAGCAGTTTCTCCCTAACCCAGCATTTT
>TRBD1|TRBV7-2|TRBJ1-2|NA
CASNPTGTVNYGYTF
TGTGCCAGCAACCCGACCGGGACAGTAAACTATGGCTACACCTTC
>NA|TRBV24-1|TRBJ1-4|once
CAVGGRSNEKLFF
TGTGCCGTCGGCGGGAGGAGTAATGAAAAACTGTTTTTT
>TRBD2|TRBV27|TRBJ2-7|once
CASSLRGESYEQYF
TGTGCCAGCAGTTTACGGGGGGAGTCCTACGAGCAGTACTTC
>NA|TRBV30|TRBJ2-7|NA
CAWSVPVQGISYEQYF
TGTGCCTGGAGTGTACCTGTACAGGGCATCTCCTACGAGCAGTACTTC
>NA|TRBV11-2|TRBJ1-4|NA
CASSQPGATNEKLFF
TGTGCCAGCAGCCAACCGGGTGCAACTAATGAAAAACTGTTTTTT
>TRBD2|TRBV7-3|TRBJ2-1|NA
CASSLSTSGGHYNEQFF
TGTGCCAGCAGCTTAAGCACTAGCGGGGGTCACTACAATGAGCAGTTCTTC
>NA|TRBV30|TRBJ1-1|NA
CAWSYRLMNTEAFF
TGTGCCTGGAGTTACAGGCTGATGAACACTGAAGCTTTCTTT
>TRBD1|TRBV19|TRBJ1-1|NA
CAVLDRATTEAFF
TGTGCCGTCCTCGACAGGGCGACCACTGAAGCTTTCTTT
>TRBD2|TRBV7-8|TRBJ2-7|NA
CASSPRRGLPYEQYF
TGTGCCAGCAGCCCCCGGCGGGGGTTACCCTACGAGCAGTACTTC
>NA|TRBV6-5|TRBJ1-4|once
CASSWGHGNEKLFF
TGTGCCAGCAGTTGGGGACACGGGAATGAAAAACTGTTTTTT
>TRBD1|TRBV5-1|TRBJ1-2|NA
CASSLGQGGGYTF
TGCGCCAGCAGCCTCGGACAGGGAGGTGGCTACACCTTC
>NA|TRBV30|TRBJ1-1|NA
CAWRLGGSIEAFF
TGTGCCTGGCGGTTAGGGGGTAGTATTGAAGCTTTCTTT
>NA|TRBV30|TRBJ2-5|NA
CAWSAKSARQETQYF
TGTGCCTGGAGTGCAAAGTCTGCCAGACAAGAGACCCAGTACTTC
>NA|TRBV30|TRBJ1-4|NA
CAWSVGAGNEKLFF
TGTGCCTGGAGCGTCGGCGCAGGGAATGAAAAACTGTTTTTT
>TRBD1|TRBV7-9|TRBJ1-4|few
CASSLRQGAVNEKLFF
TGTGCCAGCAGCTTGAGGCAGGGGGCGGTTAATGAAAAACTGTTTTTT
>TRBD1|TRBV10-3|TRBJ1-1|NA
CAISRQGRTEAFF
TGTGCCATCAGTAGACAGGGGAGGACTGAAGCTTTCTTT
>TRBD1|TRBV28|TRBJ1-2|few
CASSSTTGRNYGYTF
TGTGCCAGCAGTTCCACGACAGGGCGTAACTATGGCTACACCTTC
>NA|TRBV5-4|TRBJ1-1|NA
CASSGDTEGEAFF
TGTGCCAGCAGCGGGGACACTGAAGGGGAAGCTTTCTTT
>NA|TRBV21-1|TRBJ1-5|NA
CASSPRFDRSNQPQHF
TGTGCCAGCAGCCCTAGATTCGACAGAAGCAATCAGCCCCAGCATTTT
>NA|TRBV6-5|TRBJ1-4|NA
CASRPSTSGEKLFF
TGTGCCAGCAGACCGTCCACTTCGGGAGAAAAACTGTTTTTT
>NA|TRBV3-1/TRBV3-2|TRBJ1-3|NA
CASSQGPDRRNTIYF
TGTGCCAGCAGCCAGGGGCCGGACAGAAGGAACACCATATATTTT
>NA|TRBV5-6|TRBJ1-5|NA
CASSLSGVQPQHF
TGTGCCAGCAGCTTGTCAGGGGTTCAGCCCCAGCATTTT